This TCR beta chain is from a study of cytomegalovirus exposure and HLA in healthy donors. For the study at large: Counted in an early data release were some 81 million unique TCRs from HLA-typed donors. Study-wide points: An Asian-associated ancestry cluster reportedly showed fewer N-insertions than the roughly 670-donor mean in a later analysis.

CDR3 length: 16 residues. V was clipped by 5 bases and J by 5 bases, with 21 bases between them. In germline, CDR1 is PRHDT, CDR2 FYEKMQ (reference sequence). Concerning this clone itself: Its target is not known.

Nominally healthy donors were sampled, though unrecorded immune exposures were likely. With 60 Vbeta and 13 Jbeta primers, the PCR was carried out. TCRdb's table, derived via immunoSEQ multiplex PCR, lists solely in-frame clones and lacks some. Its table lists about 140,000 clones. The chain is built from TRBV13 and TRBJ1-1; D remains ambiguous. This clonotype originated in a male donor in good health and CMV-seronegative. Sequenced sample: PBMCs. The CDR3 DNA sequence: TGTGCCAGCAGCCCAGATCTTGGCGCGGGAGGGACTGAAGCTTTCTTT. Residues: CASSPDLGAGGTEAFF.